The 10 T cell receptor beta chains given below trace back to one sample, sequenced in a study of human T cells and chemical hapten exposure. MiXCR, run by TCRdb on the RACE reads, gives a single entry per CDR3 protein. This sample has around 190,000 distinct CDR3 sequences, with under 25% found just once. Described time point: patch test 1, 2 weeks after DPC sensitization. Described treatment: therapeutic diphenylcyclopropenone sensitization with weekly scalp DPC. The material was whole blood, obtained in connection with sensitization to the hapten diphenylcyclopropenone (DPC). The receptors derive from a woman aged 45-65 years with alopecia areata. Some clones in this sample may be carry-over from other donors' samples.

This clonotype has a handful of counts. The chain recombines TRBV28 with TRBJ1-2; D gene unclear. The germline V and J ends were trimmed by 10 bases and 4 bases, with 16 bases remaining between them. CDR1 is MDHEN and CDR2 is SYDVKM in the germline V gene. This CDR3 region has 13 residues. In nucleotides, the CDR3 is TGTGCCACATGGTTCGGAGTGATCTATGGCTACACCTTC. Its protein is CATWFGVIYGYTF.

The chain recombines TRBV20-1 with TRBJ2-7; the D gene is possibly TRBD1 (5 bases). Germline loops: CDR1 DFQATT, CDR2 SNEGSKA (reference sequence). This CDR3 contains 15 residues. The V end lost 0 bases, the J end lost 1 base, and 13 bases lay between the germline ends. The CDR3 sequence is CSARDTGTNSYEQYF. For the CDR3, the DNA is TGCAGTGCTAGAGATACAGGCACAAATTCCTACGAGCAGTACTTC.

This clonotype was counted only a few times. This chain links TRBV24-1 with TRBJ1-5; D is undetermined. CDR1 is KGHDR and CDR2 is SFDVKD in the germline V gene. The CDR3 is 14 residues long. Trimming took 2 bases from V and 7 from J, leaving 11 bases between them. CDR3 sequence reads: CATSDCGNCQPQHF. The CDR3 DNA is TGTGCCACCAGTGATTGTGGGAATTGCCAGCCCCAGCATTTT.

This clonotype has a handful of counts. The chain has TRBV6-5 and TRBJ1-2; D unresolved. The CDR3 covers 14 residues. The V and J ends lost 6 bases and 4 bases respectively, with 15 bases between them. Germline V gene lookup returns CDR1 MNHEY and CDR2 SVGAGI. The CDR3 DNA sequence: TGTGCCAGCAGCCCCATTGCAGGAAGCTATGGCTACACCTTC. Its protein product is CASSPIAGSYGYTF.

This clonotype has at least ten counts. The V and J genes are TRBV11-2 and TRBJ2-5; D assignment may be TRBD1 or TRBD2 (6 bases each). CDR1 and CDR2 from the germline V gene are SGHAT and FQNNGV. The CDR3 runs 15 residues. V dropped 3 bases and J dropped 5 bases, with 16 bases sitting between them. For the CDR3, the DNA is TGTGCCAGCAGCTTTTCGGGGGCAGCTCTGGAGACCCAGTACTTC. It codes for CASSFSGAALETQYF.

The J gene is TRBJ2-1, the V gene TRBV11-2; 11 bases match TRBD2. Unmatched junction bases numbered 10, after V lost 5 bases and J lost 4 bases. Germline V gene data show CDR1 as SGHAT and CDR2 as FQNNGV. This CDR3 comprises 17 residues. As DNA, the CDR3 is TGTGCCAGCAGCCTCTCTTTAGCGGGAGGGCCGTACAATGAGCAGTTCTTC. Protein product: CASSLSLAGGPYNEQFF.

About this clonotype itself: This may stem from a read error, because a much larger clone lies one nucleotide away. V and J are TRBV10-3 and TRBJ1-6, with 7 bases matching TRBD1. The CDR3 has 14 residues. Germline V gene sequence: CDR1 ENHRY, CDR2 SYGVKD. CDR3 loop: CAISFDREVSPLRF. In DNA form, the CDR3 reads TGTGCCATCAGTTTCGACAGGGAGGTTTCACCCCTCCGCTTT.

This rearrangement joins TRBV29-1 to TRBJ2-7, with D perhaps matching TRBD1 (6 bases). V was trimmed by 4 bases and J by 6 bases, leaving 7 bases between them. Germline CDR1 and CDR2: SQVTM and ANQGSEA. The CDR3 is made up of 10 amino acids. The CDR3 loop reads CSVVRGEQYF. In DNA form, the CDR3 reads TGCAGCGTTGTCAGGGGCGAGCAGTACTTC.

There are a few counts of this clonotype. The chain couples TRBV10-3 to TRBJ2-5, with D perhaps assigned TRBD1 or TRBD2 (5 bases each). The V end was cut by 5 bases, the J end by 1 base, with 8 bases between. Looked up from germline, CDR1 is ENHRY and CDR2 is SYGVKD. This CDR3 region has 13 residues. This CDR3 reads CAISSGPQETQYF. CDR3 DNA: TGTGCCATCAGTTCGGGACCCCAAGAGACCCAGTACTTC.

A few counts support this clonotype. This chain uses TRBV20-1 with TRBJ2-3; D is ambiguous. This CDR3 has 11 residues. Trimming took 2 bases from V and 6 from J, leaving 6 bases between them. CDR1 DFQATT and CDR2 SNEGSKA come from the germline V gene (reference sequence). In DNA form, the CDR3 reads TGCAGTGCTAGACACGGGGATACGCAGTATTTT. Protein sequence: CSARHGDTQYF.